This T cell receptor (beta chain) is drawn from a study of radiation and T cells in renal cell carcinoma. Some clones are missing from TCRdb's copy, which holds only in-frame ones; the method was immunoSEQ multiplex PCR. There are about 78,000 clones in the sample; 80% to 90% occur only once, and 5% to 7.5% lies in the top ten. Study-wide points: Baseline intratumoral clonotype presence is unknown without pretreatment biopsies. Top tumor clonotypes rose in blood 2 weeks post-radiation, then contracted.

The time point is: blood 4 weeks post-SBRT, at nephrectomy. Sample treatment: 15 Gy SBRT to primary tumor, nephrectomy 4 weeks later. Comments on this clone: Its specificity is not known.

V gave up 2 bases and J gave up 1 base, with 13 bases separating them. The CDR3 has 16 amino acids. Germline CDR1 and CDR2: WNHNN and SYGVQD (reference sequence). The sample was blood, taken from a patient whose treatment included radiotherapy and nephrectomy. The genes are TRBV10-1 and TRBJ2-3, with D tentatively TRBD1 (6 bases). The receptor's source is a woman aged 65 to 85 with renal cell carcinoma. The chain's CDR3 is CASSEESSGGTDTQYF. The CDR3 DNA follows: TGCGCCAGCAGTGAGGAGTCGTCAGGGGGCACAGATACGCAGTATTTT.